Following are 24 T cell receptor beta chains from one sample sequenced in a study of T-cell memory formation after mild COVID-19. TCRdb recomputed calls from the 5' RACE reads with MiXCR, one row per CDR3 protein. The sample includes 300,000 to 400,000 distinct CDR3 sequences, around a fifth of them seen just once. The specimen sequenced was PBMCs or a T cell subset sorted from them (not recorded which). These receptor sequences come from an adult woman who had mild COVID-19 (a few samples of this study predate the infection). Cell type and time point are not known.

The genes are TRBV29-1 and TRBJ1-2; the D gene is possibly TRBD1 (5 bases). The ends were cut back, 6 bases at V and 4 bases at J, with 12 bases in the middle. The germline V gene has CDR1 SQVTM and CDR2 ANQGSEA. This CDR3 is 12 amino acids long. CDR3 bases: TGCAGCGTCCTGGTAGGGGTCTATGGCTACACCTTC. It specifies CSVLVGVYGYTF.

This clonotype was seen a handful of times. V usage is TRBV7-3 and J usage is TRBJ2-1; 7 bases are a match to TRBD2. The germline gives CDR1 SGHTA, CDR2 FQGTGA. The CDR3 extends over 14 amino acids. Trimming cost V 4 bases and J 3 bases; bases outside gene matches: 3. The CDR3 reads CASSSGLVYNEQFF. CDR3 DNA sequence: TGTGCCAGCAGCTCCGGACTAGTCTACAATGAGCAGTTCTTC.

This clonotype has only a few counts. V and J are TRBV5-5 and TRBJ2-1; possible D gene TRBD1, 5 bases. CDR3 length: 15 amino acids. The ends were cut back, 4 bases at V and 2 bases at J, with 13 bases in the middle. The germline V gene has CDR1 SGHKS and CDR2 YYEKEE (reference sequence). In nucleotides, the CDR3 is TGTGCCAGCAGCCGGACATCAGACCCCTACAATGAGCAGTTCTTC. It is translated as CASSRTSDPYNEQFF.

V is TRBV6-2 or TRBV6-3 and J is TRBJ1-5; unclear D gene. Trimming took 3 bases from V and 6 from J, leaving 12 bases between them. Germline-derived CDR1 and CDR2 are MNHEY and SVGEGT. This CDR3 is 14 amino acids long. The chain's CDR3 is CASSYVGLSQPQHF. CDR3 sequence (DNA): TGTGCCAGCAGTTATGTGGGTCTGAGTCAGCCCCAGCATTTT.

V usage is TRBV30 and J usage is TRBJ2-1; no clear D. This CDR3 has 14 residues. The ends were cut back, 3 bases at V and 0 bases at J, with 9 bases in the middle. From germline, CDR1 is GTSNPN and CDR2 SVGIG (reference sequence). CDR3 DNA: TGTGCCTGGAGAAGACCGAGCTCCTACAATGAGCAGTTCTTC. Its translation: CAWRRPSSYNEQFF.

This clonotype was seen more than once but under ten times. The chain uses TRBV12-3 or TRBV12-4 and TRBJ1-6; D ambiguous. The CDR3 runs to 14 residues. V lost 7 bases and J 7 bases, leaving 14 bases between the germline ends. The chain's CDR3 is CASTFGRRNSPLHF. CDR3 in DNA: TGTGCCAGCACCTTCGGACGGAGAAATTCACCCCTCCACTTT.

This clonotype was detected only once. This chain joins TRBV5-1 and TRBJ2-3; perhaps TRBD1 as D (6 bases). Trimming pared 0 bases from V and 3 bases from J, leaving 8 bases between. The CDR3 is made up of 14 amino acids. CDR1 is SGHRS, CDR2 YFSETQ, per germline. The CDR3 sequence: CASSLDRVTDTQYF. CDR3 in DNA: TGCGCCAGCAGCTTGGACAGGGTGACAGATACGCAGTATTTT.

The chain joins TRBV2 to TRBJ2-1; tentatively, D is TRBD1 or TRBD2 (5 bases each). Looked up from germline, CDR1 is SNHLY and CDR2 is FYNNEI. The CDR3 contains 15 residues. The germline V and J ends were trimmed by 5 bases and 1 base, with 12 bases remaining between them. The CDR3 DNA is TGTGCCAGCAGTCGCGGATGGGGGTCCTACAATGAGCAGTTCTTC. Translation gives CASSRGWGSYNEQFF.

The chain carries TRBV9 and TRBJ2-5; perhaps D is TRBD1 or TRBD2 (6 bases each). Germline loops: CDR1 SGDLS, CDR2 YYNGEE. V was pared by 7 bases and J by 5 bases, with 12 bases between. The CDR3 runs 12 residues. The CDR3 DNA is TGTGCCAGCGGGGGGCAGGGGGAGACCCAGTACTTC. Encoded protein: CASGGQGETQYF.

This clonotype occurred a few times. The genes are TRBV5-6 and TRBJ2-7; D ambiguous. The ends were cut back, 4 bases at V and 2 bases at J, with 13 bases in the middle. CDR3 size: 14 residues. Germline CDR1 and CDR2: SGHDT and YYEEEE. CDR3 sequence reads: CASSHQRSTYEQYF. In DNA, the CDR3 is TGTGCCAGCAGCCACCAGAGGTCGACCTACGAGCAGTACTTC.

This chain connects TRBV20-1 to TRBJ2-2; 11 bases match TRBD2. Trimming cost V 5 bases and J 5 bases; bases outside gene matches: 7. Germline lookup yields CDR1 DFQATT and CDR2 SNEGSKA (reference sequence). This CDR3 is built from 15 residues. The CDR3 region is CSAAGLAGGTGELFF. CDR3 DNA sequence: TGCAGTGCTGCAGGACTAGCGGGTGGTACCGGGGAGCTGTTTTTT.

This clonotype was picked up a small number of times. The gene calls are TRBV4-3 and TRBJ2-2; 8 nucleotides align to TRBD2. The V segment lost 3 bases and the J segment 5 bases; nucleotides outside the gene matches: 11. This CDR3 comprises 17 residues. Germline V gene data show CDR1 as LGHNA and CDR2 as YSLEER. CDR3 loop: CASSHGGVGRGTGELFF. Written as DNA, the CDR3 is TGCGCCAGCAGCCATGGAGGTGTCGGGAGGGGTACCGGGGAGCTGTTTTTT.

The CDR3 loop is CASSLPGRSHTEAFF. CDR3 sequence (DNA): TGTGCCAGCTCACTCCCGGGCCGAAGCCACACTGAAGCTTTCTTT. The genes are TRBV18 and TRBJ1-1; no reliable D call. CDR1 is KGHSH and CDR2 is LQKENI in the germline V gene. The CDR3 has 15 residues. The V end lost 4 bases, the J end lost 3 bases, and 15 bases lay between the germline ends.

A few counts support this clonotype. The chain has TRBV7-9 and TRBJ1-2, with D uncertain. Trimming left V 1 base short and J 0 bases short, with 9 bases between. The germline CDR1 and CDR2 sequences are SEHNR and FQNEAQ (reference sequence). The CDR3 contains 15 residues. DNA for the CDR3: TGTGCCAGCAGCTTAGGGATTCTAGCTAACTATGGCTACACCTTC. Its protein product is CASSLGILANYGYTF.

This clonotype was picked up a small number of times. The chain joins TRBV7-3 to TRBJ1-1; 8 bases line up with TRBD1. This CDR3 contains 15 residues. From germline, CDR1 is SGHTA and CDR2 FQGTGA. The ends lost 5 bases at V and 4 bases at J; junction bases unmatched: 9. CDR3 DNA sequence: TGTGCCAGCAGCCCCCAAAAAACAGGGGGCACTGAAGCTTTCTTT. The encoded protein is CASSPQKTGGTEAFF.

This clonotype was counted a few times. The rearrangement joins TRBV7-3 to TRBJ2-1; 8 bases map to TRBD2. This CDR3 spans 17 amino acids. V lost 1 base and J lost 3; bases outside the gene matches: 8. The germline gives CDR1 SGHTA, CDR2 FQGTGA. The CDR3 region is CASSLNGAGGHYNEQFF. The CDR3 DNA sequence: TGTGCCAGCAGCTTAAATGGGGCGGGAGGACACTACAATGAGCAGTTCTTC.

V and J are TRBV7-2 and TRBJ2-2; D gene unclear. The V end was cut by 0 bases, the J end by 8 bases, with 13 bases between. Germline V gene lookup returns CDR1 SGHTA and CDR2 FQGNSA. The CDR3 is 15 amino acids. CDR3 sequence: CASSLAGDHPGELFF. The CDR3 DNA is TGTGCCAGCAGCTTAGCCGGTGACCATCCAGGGGAGCTGTTTTTT.

This clonotype was recorded at least ten times. This rearrangement joins TRBV4-2 to TRBJ2-3, with D possibly TRBD2 on 5 matching bases. Per the germline V gene, CDR1 is LGHNA and CDR2 is YNFKEQ. The CDR3 sequence is 17 residues long. V was pared by 1 base and J by 5 bases, with 19 bases between. The CDR3 DNA reads as TGTGCCAGCAGCCAAGGTGTGGGAGTGGGGATAGGAGATACGCAGTATTTT. This translates into CASSQGVGVGIGDTQYF.

This clonotype was detected ten times or more. No DNA is shown, since the ends of the CDR3 on it are uncertain; the CDR3 is the one TCRdb lists. CDR3 sequence reads: CISVPEDHDRVDTGELFF. The rearrangement joins TRBV7-5 to TRBJ2-2; the D call TRBD1 from the table was never checked on the DNA. TRBV7-5 is designated a pseudogene. The CDR3 contains 18 residues when both ends are counted.

V and J are TRBV5-1 and TRBJ2-3; D unresolved. The germline gives CDR1 SGHRS, CDR2 YFSETQ. Trimming pared 5 bases from V and 0 bases from J, leaving 19 bases between. The CDR3 has 17 amino acids. The CDR3 sequence: CASRRNGGPTSTDTQYF. CDR3 DNA sequence: TGCGCCAGCAGAAGGAACGGTGGGCCCACGAGCACAGATACGCAGTATTTT.

The rearrangement joins TRBV30 to TRBJ2-5; perhaps D is TRBD1 or TRBD2 (5 bases each). The CDR3 contains 14 residues. Between the trimmed V and J ends, which lost 2 bases and 5 bases, there was a span of 15 bases. Germline-derived CDR1 and CDR2 are GTSNPN and SVGIG (reference sequence). The CDR3 DNA reads as TGTGCCTGGAGTCGTCGGGGCCGAAGGGAGACCCAGTACTTC. Its translation: CAWSRRGRRETQYF.

The V call is TRBV12-3 or TRBV12-4, the J call TRBJ1-2; 8 nucleotides line up with TRBD1. The CDR3 has 15 amino acids. V was pared by 0 bases and J by 4 bases, with 4 bases of the junction left unmatched. The CDR3 protein is CASSLARTGSYGYTF. CDR3 in DNA: TGTGCCAGCAGTTTAGCCCGGACAGGGAGCTATGGCTACACCTTC.

This clonotype was observed a few times. The chain carries TRBV11-1 and TRBJ2-2, with a possible D match to TRBD1 (5 bases). CDR1 SGHAT and CDR2 FQDESV come from the germline V gene (reference sequence). Trimming removed 9 bases at V and 0 bases at J, with 11 bases between. This CDR3 region has 14 residues. CDR3 protein: CASFDSSNTGELFF. The CDR3 DNA is TGTGCCAGTTTCGACAGCTCGAACACCGGGGAGCTGTTTTTT.

This chain uses TRBV6-6 with TRBJ1-1, with 8 bases that match TRBD1. CDR1 and CDR2 from the germline V gene are MNHNY and SVGAGI (reference sequence). The CDR3 totals 15 residues. Trimming at V came to 4 bases and at J to 6 bases, leaving 10 bases not matched to a gene. CDR3 in DNA: TGTGCCAGCAGTTCCCCCCGGACAGGGATCGCTGAAGCTTTCTTT. Protein sequence: CASSSPRTGIAEAFF.